The 20 T cell receptor beta chains presented below share a single source sample, sequenced in a study of T cell changes during pregnancy in multiple sclerosis. Some clones are missing from TCRdb's copy, which holds only in-frame ones; the method was immunoSEQ multiplex PCR. The sample has 40,000 to 45,000 clones; under 95% are singletons. Specimen: CD4+ T cells from peripheral blood mononuclear cells, collected in the third trimester of pregnancy. Receptors originate from a female donor with multiple sclerosis, enrolled in a pregnancy study.

This sequence joins TRBV6-5 and TRBJ1-5; tentatively, D is TRBD1 (6 bases). Looked up from germline, CDR1 is MNHEY and CDR2 is SVGAGI. Trimming shortened V by 6 bases and J by 6 bases, and 9 bases separated the two germline ends. The CDR3 has 12 amino acids. CDR3 nucleotides: TGTGCCAGCAGGGAAGGGGGTCAGCCCCAGCATTTT. It specifies CASREGGQPQHF.

This clone has only one observation. The J gene is TRBJ2-4, the V gene TRBV7-3, with a tentative D call TRBD2 (5 bases). With 5 bases removed from V and 9 bases from J, the gap between germline ends came to 23 bases. This CDR3 is 16 amino acids long. The germline V gene has CDR1 SGHTA and CDR2 FQGTGA. The CDR3 DNA sequence: TGTGCCAGCAGCCCGGATCCGGCGGGTAGCGCGGGCATTCAGTACTTC. Translating gives CASSPDPAGSAGIQYF.

This chain joins TRBV19 and TRBJ2-2; the match to TRBD2 covers 9 bases. Trimming at V came to 3 bases and at J to 8 bases, leaving 10 bases not matched to a gene. Germline V CDR1 and CDR2: LNHDA, SQIVND (reference sequence). The length of the CDR3 is 16 residues. CDR3 sequence: CASSMLGGRAAGELFF. The CDR3 DNA follows: TGTGCCAGTAGTATGTTAGGCGGGAGGGCCGCTGGGGAGCTGTTTTTT.

The genes are TRBV7-8 and TRBJ2-1, with a tentative D call TRBD1 (5 bases). This CDR3 contains 16 residues. Deletions cut 6 bases from V and 4 bases from J, with 19 bases between. The germline V gene encodes CDR1 SGHVS and CDR2 FQNEAQ. The chain's CDR3 is CASRPQGVAPYNEQFF. For the CDR3, the DNA is TGTGCCAGCAGACCGCAGGGTGTAGCCCCATACAATGAGCAGTTCTTC.

The chain links TRBV5-4 to TRBJ2-6, with 10 bases aligning to TRBD1. V dropped 0 bases and J dropped 3; count of bases not matched to a gene: 6. The CDR3 extends over 18 amino acids. Germline assignment: CDR1 SGHNT and CDR2 YYREEE (reference sequence). The CDR3, as DNA: TGTGCCAGCAGCTTGGGGGGACAGGGGAGTCGTGGGGCCAACGTCCTGACTTTC. The encoded protein is CASSLGGQGSRGANVLTF.

This chain links TRBV28 with TRBJ1-4; 7 bases map to TRBD1. Germline loops: CDR1 MDHEN, CDR2 SYDVKM. Trimming removed 2 bases from V and 5 bases from J; junction bases left unmatched: 2. The CDR3 totals 14 residues. The CDR3 here is CASSLDRVNEKLFF. Here the CDR3 DNA reads TGTGCCAGCAGTTTAGACAGGGTAAATGAAAAACTGTTTTTT.

The rearrangement joins TRBV7-2 to TRBJ1-2; possible D gene TRBD1, 5 bases. Germline V lookup: CDR1 SGHTA, CDR2 FQGNSA. The V end lost 1 base, the J end lost 3 bases, and 6 bases lay between the germline ends. The CDR3 contains 13 residues. DNA for the CDR3: TGTGCCAGCAGCTTAGTGACAGACTATGGCTACACCTTC. Translating it yields CASSLVTDYGYTF.

The gene calls are TRBV28 and TRBJ2-7; 7 bases fit TRBD2. The V segment lost 5 bases and the J segment 3 bases; nucleotides outside the gene matches: 1. The CDR3 totals 12 residues. Germline loops: CDR1 MDHEN, CDR2 SYDVKM. CDR3 sequence reads: CASSTGGYEQYF. The CDR3 nucleotides read TGTGCCAGCAGTACGGGGGGCTACGAGCAGTACTTC. Drawing the rest from reference TRBV28 and TRBJ2-7, the complete variable domain is DVKVTQSSRYLVKRTGEKVFLECVQDMDHENMFWYRQDPGLGLRLIYFSYDVKMKEKGDIPEGYSVSREKKERFSLILESASTNQTSMYLCASSTGGYEQYFGPGTRLTVT.

This chain links TRBV15 with TRBJ1-4; D possibly corresponds to TRBD1 (5 bases). Trimming took 5 bases from V and 1 from J, leaving 8 bases between them. CDR3 length: 14 amino acids. The germline V gene has CDR1 LNHNV and CDR2 YYDKDF (reference sequence). The CDR3: CATSPQGTNEKLFF. CDR3 in DNA: TGTGCCACCAGCCCCCAGGGAACTAATGAAAAACTGTTTTTT.

The chain uses TRBV11-2 and TRBJ1-2, with TRBD1 identical over 11 bases. CDR3 length equals 16 residues. The V gene end was trimmed by 4 bases and the J gene end by 5 bases; junction bases not matched to a gene: 9. Germline V gene sequence: CDR1 SGHAT, CDR2 FQNNGV. The CDR3 sequence: CASSSHSGTGGYGYTF. The CDR3, as DNA: TGTGCCAGCAGCTCCCATTCCGGGACAGGGGGGTATGGCTACACCTTC.

The genes are TRBV7-9 and TRBJ2-5, with D maybe TRBD2 (5 bases). The germline CDR1 and CDR2 sequences are SEHNR and FQNEAQ (reference sequence). The CDR3 length is 16 residues. Between the trimmed V and J ends, which lost 5 bases and 2 bases, there was a span of 18 bases. CDR3 protein: CASSPADSLGQETQYF. DNA for the CDR3: TGTGCCAGCAGCCCCGCGGACTCCCTTGGTCAAGAGACCCAGTACTTC.

On this clone itself: Other DNA sequences in the sample encode the same CDR3. The chain combines TRBV6-1 with TRBJ2-5, with D possibly TRBD2 on 6 matching bases. Looked up from germline, CDR1 is MNHNS and CDR2 is SASEGT. Trimming pared 7 bases from V and 5 bases from J, leaving 17 bases between. The CDR3 length is 14 residues. As DNA, the CDR3 is TGTGCCAGCATTAAAGGGAGGAAGGTGGAGACCCAGTACTTC. Translating gives CASIKGRKVETQYF.

The rearrangement uses TRBV19 and TRBJ1-4; D is unclear. CDR1 and CDR2 from the germline V gene are LNHDA and SQIVND (reference sequence). This CDR3 has 15 amino acids. Trimming took off 7 bases at V and 1 base at J, with 13 bases between the two ends. CDR3 in DNA: TGTGCCAGTACCCTATCCGGCGGAACTAATGAAAAACTGTTTTTT. Encoded protein: CASTLSGGTNEKLFF. Using reference TRBV19 and TRBJ1-4 for the parts outside the CDR3, the full variable domain is DGGITQSPKYLFRKEGQNVTLSCEQNLNHDAMYWYRQDPGQGLRLIYYSQIVNDFQKGDIAEGYSVSREKKESFPLTVTSAQKNPTAFYLCASTLSGGTNEKLFFGSGTQLSVL.

This rearrangement joins TRBV7-9 to TRBJ2-3, with 10 nucleotides matching TRBD2. With V trimmed by 5 bases and J by 2 bases, 4 bases remained unmatched. The germline V gene encodes CDR1 SEHNR and CDR2 FQNEAQ (reference sequence). CDR3 length: 15 amino acids. The CDR3 protein is CASSATSGNTDTQYF. Written as DNA, the CDR3 is TGTGCCAGCAGCGCAACTAGCGGGAACACAGATACGCAGTATTTT.

The genes are TRBV19 and TRBJ1-4, with 9 bases aligning to TRBD1. V dropped 2 bases and J dropped 8; count of bases not matched to a gene: 15. The CDR3 runs to 18 residues. The V gene's germline CDR1 is LNHDA and CDR2 SQIVND (reference sequence). The CDR3 sequence: CASSIPRDRARGGEKLFF. The DNA of the CDR3 is TGTGCCAGTAGTATACCACGGGACAGGGCCCGCGGGGGCGAAAAACTGTTTTTT.

The J gene is TRBJ2-7, the V gene TRBV13; 7 nucleotides agree with TRBD2. V was pared by 4 bases and J by 4 bases, with 7 bases of the junction left unmatched. This CDR3 has 14 amino acids. Per germline, CDR1 PRHDT and CDR2 FYEKMQ (reference sequence). The DNA for the CDR3 is TGTGCCAGCAGCTGGCGTGGGGGGGGGTACGAGCAGTACTTC. Amino acids: CASSWRGGGYEQYF.

The chain links TRBV19 to TRBJ1-1; no clear D. The CDR3 is 17 amino acids. CDR1 is LNHDA and CDR2 is SQIVND in the germline V gene (reference sequence). Trimming left V 4 bases short and J 1 base short, with 19 bases between. The CDR3 DNA sequence: TGTGCCAGTAGTAGTTCCGGCAGACAACGAACGAACACTGAAGCTTTCTTT. It yields the protein CASSSSGRQRTNTEAFF. The full variable domain, rest sourced from reference TRBV19 and TRBJ1-1, is DGGITQSPKYLFRKEGQNVTLSCEQNLNHDAMYWYRQDPGQGLRLIYYSQIVNDFQKGDIAEGYSVSREKKESFPLTVTSAQKNPTAFYLCASSSSGRQRTNTEAFFGQGTRLTVV.

The J gene is TRBJ2-5, the V gene TRBV5-6; the match to TRBD2 covers 8 bases. The CDR3 is made up of 15 amino acids. CDR1 SGHDT and CDR2 YYEEEE come from the germline V gene. With 0 bases clipped from V and 1 base from J, the junction kept 2 bases outside the gene matches. The CDR3 is CASSLAGRAQETQYF. Written as DNA, the CDR3 is TGTGCCAGCAGCTTGGCCGGGAGGGCCCAAGAGACCCAGTACTTC.

V and J are TRBV18 and TRBJ2-2, with 7 bases lining up with TRBD1. The CDR3 consists of 17 residues. CDR1 KGHSH and CDR2 LQKENI come from the germline V gene. After removal of 0 bases from V and 0 bases from J, the junction contained 4 bases not matched to a gene. In nucleotides, the CDR3 is TGTGCCAGCTCACCACCGACAGGGCGTACGAACACCGGGGAGCTGTTTTTT. It translates to CASSPPTGRTNTGELFF.

The chain employs TRBV5-1 and TRBJ1-3, with D unclear. This CDR3 is 13 amino acids long. V dropped 5 bases and J dropped 0 bases, with 6 bases sitting between them. Germline-derived CDR1 and CDR2 are SGHRS and YFSETQ. The CDR3 DNA is TGCGCCAGCAGGGGCAGCTCTGGAAACACCATATATTTT. It yields the protein CASRGSSGNTIYF.